These 29 T cell receptor beta chains were sequenced from one sample in a study of somatic mutations in cytotoxic T cells in rheumatoid arthritis. Some clones are missing from TCRdb's copy, which holds only in-frame ones; the method was immunoSEQ multiplex PCR. The sample records about 30,000 clones, around 86% being singletons. The sequencing sample was made of CD8+ T cells sorted from blood. The receptors shown here come from an adult with rheumatoid arthritis.

The CDR3 DNA is TGTGCCAGCAGCTTGTCGCCTTACGAGCAGTACTTC. Translation: CASSLSPYEQYF. V is TRBV5-8 and J is TRBJ2-7; D is uncertain. Germline-derived CDR1 and CDR2 are SGHTS and YDEGEE. V was trimmed by 1 base and J by 4 bases, leaving 6 bases between them. The CDR3 has 12 amino acids.

This chain uses TRBV9 with TRBJ1-2; a possible D gene is TRBD1 (5 bases). This CDR3 contains 15 residues. With 4 bases removed from V and 4 bases from J, the gap between germline ends came to 17 bases. The germline CDR1 and CDR2 sequences are SGDLS and YYNGEE. CDR3 DNA: TGTGCCAGCAGCCCTACTCGGGGCGCTGGCTATGGCTACACCTTC. As protein: CASSPTRGAGYGYTF.

This chain connects TRBV19 to TRBJ2-1; 8 nucleotides align to TRBD2. The CDR3 extends over 14 amino acids. V trimming: 5 bases; J trimming: 7 bases; junction bases outside the gene matches: 7. CDR1 and CDR2 (germline): LNHDA, SQIVND (reference sequence). This CDR3 reads CASSASGSRNEQFF. The CDR3 coding sequence is TGTGCCAGTAGTGCGAGCGGGAGTCGGAATGAGCAGTTCTTC.

The chain joins TRBV27 to TRBJ2-5; TRBD2 aligns across 8 bases. This CDR3 contains 12 residues. CDR1 and CDR2 (germline): MNHEY, SMNVEV (reference sequence). J was trimmed by 12 bases and V by 5 bases; bases with no gene match: 8. The CDR3 reads CASSPGGAGEYF. The CDR3 DNA sequence: TGTGCCAGCAGTCCCGGGGGGGCGGGGGAGTACTTC.

V and J are TRBV19 and TRBJ1-5; TRBD1 agrees at 7 bases. The CDR3 length is 17 residues. Unmatched junction bases numbered 9, after V lost 4 bases and J lost 0 bases. Germline loops: CDR1 LNHDA, CDR2 SQIVND (reference sequence). CDR3 bases: TGTGCCAGTAGTACTCGAAGACAGGGATATAGCAATCAGCCCCAGCATTTT. Translation: CASSTRRQGYSNQPQHF.

The V and J genes are TRBV27 and TRBJ1-2; 8 positions match TRBD1. The J segment lost 9 bases and the V segment lost 6 bases, leaving 6 bases of the junction unmatched. The CDR3 is 12 residues long. Germline V gives CDR1 MNHEY, CDR2 SMNVEV (reference sequence). CDR3: CASSRTGTRYTF. CDR3 coding DNA: TGTGCCAGCAGCCGGACAGGGACCCGCTACACCTTC.

In this sample, this clone is medium-sized. Other DNA sequences from this sample encode an identical CDR3 as well. The chain uses TRBV6-6 and TRBJ2-1; D gene ambiguous. CDR1 is MNHNY, CDR2 SVGAGI, per germline (reference sequence). V was pared by 6 bases and J by 2 bases, with 5 bases between. The CDR3 is made up of 12 amino acids. Here the CDR3 DNA reads TGTGCCAGCAGCCGACCCTACAATGAGCAGTTCTTC. Encoded protein: CASSRPYNEQFF.

V gene TRBV6-1 combines with J gene TRBJ1-2; D is possibly TRBD1 (6 bases). The CDR3 is made up of 15 amino acids. Trimming removed 6 bases at V and 4 bases at J, with 18 bases between. The germline V gene has CDR1 MNHNS and CDR2 SASEGT. This CDR3 is CASSPITGSPYGYTF. The CDR3 nucleotides are TGTGCCAGCAGCCCCATTACAGGGAGTCCCTATGGCTACACCTTC.

The chain couples TRBV7-9 to TRBJ2-1; no definite D call. The CDR3 contains 13 residues. Germline V gives CDR1 SEHNR, CDR2 FQNEAQ (reference sequence). Trimming stripped 1 base from V and 6 bases from J, with 7 bases between. The chain's CDR3 is CASSLGHSNEQFF. The CDR3 region has the DNA TGTGCCAGCAGCTTAGGACATTCCAATGAGCAGTTCTTC.

The chain joins TRBV5-1 to TRBJ1-2; D remains unclear. Germline lookup yields CDR1 SGHRS and CDR2 YFSETQ. The germline V and J ends were trimmed by 1 base and 6 bases, with 19 bases remaining between them. The CDR3 contains 16 residues. The CDR3 DNA is TGCGCCAGCAGCTTGTCGTGGGCCGCGCGAATTGATGGCTACACCTTC. Protein: CASSLSWAARIDGYTF.

The chain combines TRBV7-9 with TRBJ2-1; 13 bases fit TRBD2. This CDR3 spans 19 amino acids. From germline, CDR1 is SEHNR and CDR2 FQNEAQ (reference sequence). The ends lost 0 bases at V and 10 bases at J; junction bases unmatched: 15. DNA for the CDR3: TGTGCCAGCAGCTTAGCGCGTTCAAGGACTAGCGGGAGTCAATGGGAGCAGTTCTTC. Translated: CASSLARSRTSGSQWEQFF.

This chain links TRBV29-1 with TRBJ2-2; 13 nucleotides line up with TRBD2. There are 17 residues in the CDR3. V gave up 5 bases and J gave up 1 base; unmatched junction bases: 7. The germline V gene has CDR1 SQVTM and CDR2 ANQGSEA. The DNA of the CDR3 is TGCAGCGTTTCGACGACTAGCGGGAGGAGGAACACCGGGGAGCTGTTTTTT. The encoded protein is CSVSTTSGRRNTGELFF.

The V gene is TRBV30, the J gene TRBJ1-1, with D hard to call. The V end lost 0 bases, the J end lost 4 bases, and 9 bases lay between the germline ends. Germline V gives CDR1 GTSNPN, CDR2 SVGIG (reference sequence). The CDR3 spans 13 residues. CDR3: CAWSVLVITEAFF. The CDR3 DNA is TGTGCCTGGAGTGTGCTGGTGATCACTGAAGCTTTCTTT.

In its sample, this clone was seen once. The V and J genes are TRBV9 and TRBJ2-4, with TRBD2 matching over 8 bases. The CDR3 runs 15 residues. Per the germline V gene, CDR1 is SGDLS and CDR2 is YYNGEE. After removal of 2 bases from V and 4 bases from J, the junction contained 5 bases not matched to a gene. CDR3 nucleotide sequence: TGTGCCAGCAGCGTTAAAGCGGGGGAGAAAAACATTCAGTACTTC. Its protein product is CASSVKAGEKNIQYF.

The sample holds one count of this clone. V gene TRBV6-6 combines with J gene TRBJ1-1; D is unclear. Per germline, CDR1 MNHNY and CDR2 SVGAGI (reference sequence). This CDR3 comprises 16 residues. V lost 1 base and J 2 bases, leaving 14 bases between the germline ends. As DNA, the CDR3 is TGTGCCAGCAGTTACTACCCCGGAAAAGAAAACACTGAAGCTTTCTTT. Protein sequence: CASSYYPGKENTEAFF.

This clone was detected only a few times. The V gene is TRBV10-3, the J gene TRBJ2-7; D ambiguous. The CDR3 has 12 amino acids. V lost 6 bases and J 2 bases, leaving 8 bases between the germline ends. Germline-derived CDR1 and CDR2 are ENHRY and SYGVKD. CDR3 sequence reads: CAISPTPYEQYF. As DNA, the CDR3 is TGTGCCATCAGCCCCACCCCCTACGAGCAGTACTTC.

The genes are TRBV4-1 and TRBJ2-5, with no clear D. The CDR3 runs 13 residues. Trimming removed 4 bases from V and 1 base from J, with 7 bases in between. Germline V lookup: CDR1 MGHRA, CDR2 YSYEKL. The CDR3: CASSPQGQETQYF. In DNA form, the CDR3 reads TGCGCCAGCAGCCCCCAAGGCCAAGAGACCCAGTACTTC.

This chain links TRBV9 with TRBJ2-3; D might be TRBD1 or TRBD2, each matching 5 bases. Germline V gene sequence: CDR1 SGDLS, CDR2 YYNGEE. Deletions cut 0 bases from V and 5 bases from J, with 13 bases between. The CDR3 is 15 amino acids. CDR3 DNA sequence: TGTGCCAGCAGCGTAGGGGGCCTGGAGGAAGATACGCAGTATTTT. As protein: CASSVGGLEEDTQYF.

The chain employs TRBV29-1 and TRBJ2-3; TRBD2 might be the D (6 bases). The CDR3 extends over 14 amino acids. From germline, CDR1 is SQVTM and CDR2 ANQGSEA. V lost 6 bases and J 2 bases, leaving 15 bases between the germline ends. The CDR3 region is CSVPTSSVTDTQYF. CDR3 DNA sequence: TGCAGCGTCCCGACTAGTTCAGTCACAGATACGCAGTATTTT.

This chain uses TRBV28 with TRBJ2-5, with D perhaps TRBD1 (5 bases). The V and J ends lost 6 bases and 7 bases respectively, with 9 bases between them. The germline V gene has CDR1 MDHEN and CDR2 SYDVKM. The CDR3 length is 11 residues. The CDR3 nucleotides are TGTGCCAGCAGCCCGCAGGGGACCCAGTACTTC. This translates into CASSPQGTQYF.

On this clone: This sequence may be a read error, since a much larger clone differs from it by one base. The V call is TRBV6-4, the J call TRBJ2-3, with 14 bases that match TRBD2. The V and J ends lost 4 bases and 4 bases, in that order; junction bases with no gene match: 1. Per the germline V gene, CDR1 is MRHNA and CDR2 is SNTAGT. The CDR3 is made up of 15 amino acids. The CDR3 DNA reads as TGTGCCAGCAGTGGACTAGCGGGGGGGCCAGATACGCAGTATTTT. Translating it yields CASSGLAGGPDTQYF.

The chain has TRBV6-6 and TRBJ2-7; 7 bases agree with TRBD2. The CDR3 consists of 16 residues. Germline loops: CDR1 MNHNY, CDR2 SVGAGI (reference sequence). J gave up 4 bases and V 2 bases, and 11 bases lay outside the gene matches. Here the CDR3 reads CASSYPTGREDYEQYF. In DNA, the CDR3 is TGTGCCAGCAGTTACCCAACGGGTCGGGAGGATTACGAGCAGTACTTC.

The chain combines TRBV5-5 with TRBJ1-5; D unresolved. CDR1 is SGHKS and CDR2 is YYEKEE in the germline V gene (reference sequence). CDR3 length: 14 amino acids. The V gene lost 1 base and the J gene lost 4 bases, with 9 bases spanning the gap. DNA of the CDR3: TGTGCCAGCAGCTTGCGGGCAGAGAATCAGCCCCAGCATTTT. Its translation is CASSLRAENQPQHF.

V usage is TRBV27 and J usage is TRBJ1-1; 7 nucleotides line up with TRBD1. The CDR3 extends over 16 amino acids. CDR1 is MNHEY, CDR2 SMNVEV, per germline (reference sequence). V lost 4 bases, J lost 5 bases, and 13 bases stayed unmatched. The CDR3 DNA sequence: TGTGCCAGCAGTTCCATACGGACAGGTGGGAGGACTGAAGCTTTCTTT. Its translation is CASSSIRTGGRTEAFF.

This chain joins TRBV6-1 and TRBJ1-2; unclear D gene. The CDR3 runs to 15 residues. CDR1 is MNHNS, CDR2 SASEGT, per germline. The germline V and J ends were trimmed by 6 bases and 3 bases, with 17 bases remaining between them. In nucleotides, the CDR3 is TGTGCCAGCAGCTCCCGGGTGCGGGGAGACTATGGCTACACCTTC. Translating gives CASSSRVRGDYGYTF.

This clone is classed as medium-sized (0.01 to 0.1%). Here the CDR3 DNA reads TGTGCCAGCAGTGGGACTAGCGGGGGCACAGATACGCAGTATTTT. This codes for CASSGTSGGTDTQYF. This chain joins TRBV6-4 and TRBJ2-3, with 12 bases identical to TRBD2. Germline loops: CDR1 MRHNA, CDR2 SNTAGT. The CDR3 contains 15 residues. J gave up 1 base and V 4 bases, and 0 bases lay outside the gene matches.

This CDR3 reads CASSVRAIQQYNSPLHF. The CDR3 coding sequence is TGTGCCAGTAGTGTCCGGGCCATCCAACAATATAATTCACCCCTCCACTTT. This chain uses TRBV19 with TRBJ1-6; D gene uncertain. Trimming left V 5 bases short and J 4 bases short, with 18 bases between. This CDR3 comprises 17 residues. Per the germline V gene, CDR1 is LNHDA and CDR2 is SQIVND (reference sequence).

V and J are TRBV6-5 and TRBJ1-2, with unresolved D. CDR1 and CDR2 (germline): MNHEY, SVGAGI. V was pared by 0 bases and J by 2 bases, with 7 bases between. The CDR3 consists of 14 residues. The CDR3 coding sequence is TGTGCCAGCAGTTACTCCAGCGAGAACTATGGCTACACCTTC. Translation: CASSYSSENYGYTF.

This clone is a singleton in its sample. The V call is TRBV6-1, the J call TRBJ2-1; 9 nucleotides agree with TRBD2. Trimming removed 6 bases from V and 7 bases from J; junction bases left unmatched: 10. This CDR3 is built from 15 residues. Germline values: CDR1 MNHNS, CDR2 SASEGT. The CDR3 DNA reads as TGTGCCAGCAGGATACCGGGACTAGCTTCAAATGAGCAGTTCTTC. It specifies CASRIPGLASNEQFF.